This T cell receptor beta chain was sequenced for a study of blood T cell repertoires in COVID-19. Across the whole study: Specimens from acute and convalescent COVID-19 originated in the United States, Italy and Spain. T cells, B-cell-depleted T cells, or PBMCs provided the cDNA or gDNA that served as material.

Measured with immunoSEQ multiplex PCR; TCRdb has only the in-frame clones, and not every one. Of about 240,000 clones listed, 70% to 85% are singletons. The V and J ends lost 0 bases and 3 bases respectively, with 6 bases between them. The length of the CDR3 is 14 residues. The germline V gene has CDR1 SEHNR and CDR2 FQNEAQ (reference sequence). This receptor was taken from a woman older than 75 with acute or convalescent COVID-19. The chain has TRBV7-9 and TRBJ1-5, with a tentative D call TRBD1 (5 bases). Source material: peripheral blood. The CDR3 protein is CASSLAGANQPQHF. DNA for the CDR3: TGTGCCAGCAGCTTAGCAGGGGCCAATCAGCCCCAGCATTTT.